This T cell receptor (beta chain) was identified in a study of T cell repertoires in cytomegalovirus infection. Study-wide results and caveats: The cumulative frequency of public TCR beta families identified carriers of CMV plus the relevant HLA.

This CDR3 is 15 amino acids long. J lost 5 bases, V lost 3 bases, and 3 bases had no gene match. The germline V gene encodes CDR1 KGHSH and CDR2 LQKENI. TCRdb processed the reads anew with MiXCR; each CDR3 protein has one entry. This table holds about 310,000 distinct CDR3 sequences, under 20% found once. On this clonotype: Its antigen is not identified.

Sequencing was carried out using PBMCs. The receptor was derived from a human donor in good health (CMV status not recorded). Some clones in this sample may be carry-over from other donors' samples. The rearrangement uses TRBV18 and TRBJ1-6, with 8 bases lining up with TRBD1. CDR3 loop: CASSPPGQDNSPLHF. The CDR3, as DNA: TGTGCCAGCTCACCGCCGGGACAGGATAATTCACCCCTCCACTTT.